This record looks at one T cell receptor (beta chain) sequence and its context. The antigen is unknown. Unexposed donor CD4+ T cells date from about 2011-2018, before the COVID-19 pandemic. After approximately 10 days of culture, CD4+ T cells were isolated. Testing used SARS-CoV-2 S/N and four cold-coronavirus spikes on unexposed-donor CD4+ T cells, cells permitting. Half the medium was replaced with IL-2 medium on days 3 and 7. These data belong to a study of CD4 T cells in relation to SARS-CoV-2 and coronaviruses. As for the study in general: Negative control cultures got HIV-1 Nef peptides or no peptide.

TCRdb's table, derived via immunoSEQ multiplex PCR, lists solely in-frame clones and lacks some. Of about 29,000 clones in the sample, 78% were seen once. The CDR3 spans 13 residues. V lost 4 bases and J lost 3; bases outside the gene matches: 3. The germline CDR1 and CDR2 sequences are LNHDA and SQIVND (reference sequence). The sequence came from a human donor in good health. Sequencing was performed on CD4+ T cells from PBMCs, cultured in vitro. V is TRBV19 and J is TRBJ2-7; 7 nucleotides match TRBD1. The CDR3 DNA reads TGTGCCAGTAGTAGCTCAGGGGGCTACGAGCAGTACTTC. Amino acid sequence: CASSSSGGYEQYF.